This T cell receptor (beta chain) was profiled in a study of beta chain features in type 1 diabetes. Study-level findings and limits: Any PCR bias toward short templates would affect both groups alike.

As for this clone: Its antigen is undetermined.

Investigators reverse transcribed all isolated RNA, so they sequenced expressed TCRB transcripts. Assay: immunoSEQ multiplex PCR; the TCRdb copy retains only in-frame clones and omits some. The sample contains 200,000 to 250,000 clones, about 70% of which appear only once. Unmatched junction bases numbered 4, after V lost 3 bases and J lost 0 bases. The germline V gene has CDR1 SGHTA and CDR2 FQGNSA. The CDR3 runs to 16 residues. V and J are TRBV7-2 and TRBJ2-1, with 8 bases aligning to TRBD2. The sequence derives from a man in his thirties or forties in good health. The source material was naive CD4+ T cells from blood. Here the CDR3 reads CASSFSGASSYNEQFF. CDR3 nucleotides: TGTGCCAGCAGCTTTAGCGGGGCGAGCTCCTACAATGAGCAGTTCTTC.